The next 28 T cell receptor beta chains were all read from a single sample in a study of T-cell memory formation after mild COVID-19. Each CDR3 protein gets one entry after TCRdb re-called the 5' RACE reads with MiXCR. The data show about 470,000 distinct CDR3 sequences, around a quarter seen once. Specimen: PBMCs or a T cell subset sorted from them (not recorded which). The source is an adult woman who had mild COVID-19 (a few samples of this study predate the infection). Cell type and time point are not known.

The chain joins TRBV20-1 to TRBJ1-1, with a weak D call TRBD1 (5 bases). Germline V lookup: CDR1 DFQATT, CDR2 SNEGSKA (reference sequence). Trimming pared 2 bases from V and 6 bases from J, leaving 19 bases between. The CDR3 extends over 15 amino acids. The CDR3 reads CSARNPDLGQPEAFF. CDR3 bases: TGCAGTGCTAGAAACCCAGATCTGGGGCAGCCTGAAGCTTTCTTT.

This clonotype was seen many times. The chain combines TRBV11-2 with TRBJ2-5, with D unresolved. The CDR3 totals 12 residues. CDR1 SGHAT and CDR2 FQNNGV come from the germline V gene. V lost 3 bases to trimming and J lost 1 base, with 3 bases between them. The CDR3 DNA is TGTGCCAGCAGCTTGGTCCAAGAGACCCAGTACTTC. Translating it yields CASSLVQETQYF.

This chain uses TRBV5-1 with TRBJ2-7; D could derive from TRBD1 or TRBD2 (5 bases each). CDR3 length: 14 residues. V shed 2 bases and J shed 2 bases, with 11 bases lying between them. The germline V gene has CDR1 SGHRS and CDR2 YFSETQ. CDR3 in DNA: TGCGCCAGCAGCTTTCGAGGGACCCCCTACGAGCAGTACTTC. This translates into CASSFRGTPYEQYF. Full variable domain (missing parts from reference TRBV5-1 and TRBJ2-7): KAGVTQTPRYLIKTRGQQVTLSCSPISGHRSVSWYQQTPGQGLQFLFEYFSETQRNKGNFPGRFSGRQFSNSRSEMNVSTLELGDSALYLCASSFRGTPYEQYFGPGTRLTVT.

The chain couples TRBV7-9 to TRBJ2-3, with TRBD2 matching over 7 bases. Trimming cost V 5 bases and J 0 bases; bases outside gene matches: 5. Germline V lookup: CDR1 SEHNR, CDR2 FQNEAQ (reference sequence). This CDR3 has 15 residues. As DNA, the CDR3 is TGTGCCAGCAGCCCGAGCGGGGATAGCACAGATACGCAGTATTTT. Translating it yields CASSPSGDSTDTQYF.

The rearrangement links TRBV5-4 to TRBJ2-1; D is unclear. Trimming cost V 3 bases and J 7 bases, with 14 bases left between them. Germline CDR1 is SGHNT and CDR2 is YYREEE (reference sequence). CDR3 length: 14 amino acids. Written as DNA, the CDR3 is TGTGCCAGCAGCTGGACCAGGATGAGGAATGAGCAGTTCTTC. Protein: CASSWTRMRNEQFF. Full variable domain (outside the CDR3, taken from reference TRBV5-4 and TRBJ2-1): ETGVTQSPTHLIKTRGQQVTLRCSSQSGHNTVSWYQQALGQGPQFIFQYYREEENGRGNFPPRFSGLQFPNYSSELNVNALELDDSALYLCASSWTRMRNEQFFGPGTRLTVL.

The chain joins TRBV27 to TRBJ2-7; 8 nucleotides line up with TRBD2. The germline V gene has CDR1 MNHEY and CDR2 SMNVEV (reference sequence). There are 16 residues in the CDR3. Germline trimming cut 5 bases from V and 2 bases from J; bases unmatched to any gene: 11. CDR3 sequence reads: CASSPQLAELTYEQYF. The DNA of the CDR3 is TGTGCCAGCAGTCCTCAACTAGCGGAACTCACCTACGAGCAGTACTTC.

The CDR3 loop reads CASSKGTGGDPYEQYF. In DNA form, the CDR3 reads TGTGCCAGTAGTAAAGGAACAGGGGGCGATCCCTACGAGCAGTACTTC. V usage is TRBV19 and J usage is TRBJ2-7; 9 bases align to TRBD1. The junction had 9 bases not matched to a gene; V was cut back by 4 bases and J by 2 bases. Germline-derived CDR1 and CDR2 are LNHDA and SQIVND (reference sequence). This CDR3 contains 16 residues.

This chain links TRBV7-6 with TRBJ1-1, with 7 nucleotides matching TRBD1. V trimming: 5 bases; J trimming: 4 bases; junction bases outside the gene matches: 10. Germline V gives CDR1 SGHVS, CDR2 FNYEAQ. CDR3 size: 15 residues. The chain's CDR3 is CASSIPETGFTEAFF. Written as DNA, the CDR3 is TGTGCCAGCAGCATACCTGAGACAGGGTTCACTGAAGCTTTCTTT.

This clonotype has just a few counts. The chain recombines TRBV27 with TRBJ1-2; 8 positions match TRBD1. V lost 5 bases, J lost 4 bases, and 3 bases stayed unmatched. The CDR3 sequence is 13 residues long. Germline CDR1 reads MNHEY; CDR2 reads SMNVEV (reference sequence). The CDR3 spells CASSDRGIYGYTF. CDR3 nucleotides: TGTGCCAGCAGTGACAGGGGAATCTATGGCTACACCTTC.

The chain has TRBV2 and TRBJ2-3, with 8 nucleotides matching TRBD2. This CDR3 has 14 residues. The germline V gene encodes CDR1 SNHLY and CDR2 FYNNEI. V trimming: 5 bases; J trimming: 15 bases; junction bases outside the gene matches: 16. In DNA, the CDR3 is TGTGCCAGCAGTCGGGGGCTAGCGGGCCACTTCCATTATTTT. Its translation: CASSRGLAGHFHYF. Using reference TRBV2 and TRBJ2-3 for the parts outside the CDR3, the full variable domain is EPEVTQTPSHQVTQMGQEVILRCVPISNHLYFYWYRQILGQKVEFLVSFYNNEISEKSEIFDDQFSVERPDGSNFTLKIRSTKLEDSAMYFCASSRGLAGHFHYFGPGTRLTVL.

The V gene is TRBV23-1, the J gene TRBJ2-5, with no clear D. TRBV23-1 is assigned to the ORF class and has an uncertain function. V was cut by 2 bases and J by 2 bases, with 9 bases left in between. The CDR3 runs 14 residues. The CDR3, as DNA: TGCGCCAGCAGTCAAGCGGACGGTCAAGAGACCCAGTACTTC. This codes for CASSQADGQETQYF.

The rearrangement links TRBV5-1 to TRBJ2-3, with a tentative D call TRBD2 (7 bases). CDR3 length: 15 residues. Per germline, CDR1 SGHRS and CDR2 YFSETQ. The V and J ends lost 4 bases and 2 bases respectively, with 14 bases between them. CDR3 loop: CASSPGGGYTDTQYF. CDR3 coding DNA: TGCGCCAGCAGCCCGGGGGGCGGATACACAGATACGCAGTATTTT.

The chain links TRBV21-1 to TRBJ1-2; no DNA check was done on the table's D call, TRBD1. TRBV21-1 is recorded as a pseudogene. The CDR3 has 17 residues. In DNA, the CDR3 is TGTGCCAGCAGCCCTGACGGGCTTAACAGGGGGACCTATGGCTACACCTTC. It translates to CASSPDGLNRGTYGYTF.

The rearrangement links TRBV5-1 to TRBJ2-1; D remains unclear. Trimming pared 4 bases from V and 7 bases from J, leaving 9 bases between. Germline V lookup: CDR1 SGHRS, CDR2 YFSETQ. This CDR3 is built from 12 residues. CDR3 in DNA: TGCGCCAGCAGCGCTTCCGGGAATGAGCAGTTCTTC. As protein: CASSASGNEQFF.

CDR3 nucleotides: TGTGCCAGCAGTTTGACTAGCGGGGAAAACATTCAGTACTTC. This codes for CASSLTSGENIQYF. The chain is built from TRBV7-3 and TRBJ2-4; 11 bases align to TRBD2. Per the germline V gene, CDR1 is SGHTA and CDR2 is FQGTGA. This CDR3 spans 14 amino acids. V was clipped by 6 bases and J by 5 bases; unmatched bases: 3.

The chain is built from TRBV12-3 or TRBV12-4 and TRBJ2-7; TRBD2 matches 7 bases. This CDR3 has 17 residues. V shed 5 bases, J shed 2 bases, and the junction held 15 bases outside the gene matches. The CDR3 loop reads CASSPGDYWSGAYEQYF. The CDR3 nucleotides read TGTGCCAGCAGTCCCGGCGACTATTGGAGCGGGGCCTACGAGCAGTACTTC.

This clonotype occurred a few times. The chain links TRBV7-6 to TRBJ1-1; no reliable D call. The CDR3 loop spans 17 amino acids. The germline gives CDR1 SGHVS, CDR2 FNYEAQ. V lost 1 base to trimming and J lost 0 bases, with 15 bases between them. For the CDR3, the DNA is TGTGCCAGCAGCTTAGAAAAGACTTGGAACGTGAACACTGAAGCTTTCTTT. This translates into CASSLEKTWNVNTEAFF.

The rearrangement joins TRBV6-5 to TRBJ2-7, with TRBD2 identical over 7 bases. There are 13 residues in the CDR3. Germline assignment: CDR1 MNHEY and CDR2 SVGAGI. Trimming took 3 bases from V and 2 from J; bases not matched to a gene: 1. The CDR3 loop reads CASSYGLAYEQYF. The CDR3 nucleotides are TGTGCCAGCAGTTATGGACTAGCCTACGAGCAGTACTTC.

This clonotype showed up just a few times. The CDR3 nucleotides are TGTGCCAGCAGCTCCCCGGGAGGGGCAACCTACGAGCAGTACTTC. Translated, it gives CASSSPGGATYEQYF. This chain links TRBV7-8 with TRBJ2-7; 8 positions match TRBD2. The germline V gene has CDR1 SGHVS and CDR2 FQNEAQ. The CDR3 loop spans 15 amino acids. V gave up 4 bases and J gave up 2 bases; unmatched junction bases: 7.

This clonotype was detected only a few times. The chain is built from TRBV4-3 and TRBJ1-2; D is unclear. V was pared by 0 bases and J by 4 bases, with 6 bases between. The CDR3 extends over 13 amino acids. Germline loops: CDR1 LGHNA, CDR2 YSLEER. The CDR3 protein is CASSQDLSYGYTF. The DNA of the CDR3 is TGCGCCAGCAGCCAAGATCTTAGCTATGGCTACACCTTC.

Here the CDR3 DNA reads TGTGCCACCAGCAGTCGAGTAGCGACTAGCACAGATACGCAGTATTTT. Amino acids: CATSSRVATSTDTQYF. The chain links TRBV15 to TRBJ2-3; tentative D call: TRBD2 (5 bases). This CDR3 has 16 amino acids. Trimming left V 3 bases short and J 0 bases short, with 13 bases between. CDR1 and CDR2 from the germline V gene are LNHNV and YYDKDF (reference sequence).

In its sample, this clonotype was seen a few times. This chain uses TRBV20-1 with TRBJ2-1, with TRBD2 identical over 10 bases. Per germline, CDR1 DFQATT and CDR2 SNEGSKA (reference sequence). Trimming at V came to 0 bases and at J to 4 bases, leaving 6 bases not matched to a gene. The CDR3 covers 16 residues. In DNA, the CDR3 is TGCAGTGCTAGAGATTACCGAGCGGGAGGGTACAATGAGCAGTTCTTC. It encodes CSARDYRAGGYNEQFF.

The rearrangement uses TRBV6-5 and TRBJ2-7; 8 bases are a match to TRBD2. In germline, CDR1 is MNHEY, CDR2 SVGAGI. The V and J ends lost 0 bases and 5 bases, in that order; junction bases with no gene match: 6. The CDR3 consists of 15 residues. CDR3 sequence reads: CASSYSAGLGHEQYF. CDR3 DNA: TGTGCCAGCAGTTACTCCGCGGGACTAGGCCACGAGCAGTACTTC.

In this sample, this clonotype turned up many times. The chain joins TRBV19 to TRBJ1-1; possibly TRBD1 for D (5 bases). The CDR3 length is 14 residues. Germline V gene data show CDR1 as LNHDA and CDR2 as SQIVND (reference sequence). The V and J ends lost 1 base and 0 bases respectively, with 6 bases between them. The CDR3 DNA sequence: TGTGCCAGTAGTATAGGGGGGATGAACACTGAAGCTTTCTTT. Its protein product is CASSIGGMNTEAFF. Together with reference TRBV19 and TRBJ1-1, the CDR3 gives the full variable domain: DGGITQSPKYLFRKEGQNVTLSCEQNLNHDAMYWYRQDPGQGLRLIYYSQIVNDFQKGDIAEGYSVSREKKESFPLTVTSAQKNPTAFYLCASSIGGMNTEAFFGQGTRLTVV.

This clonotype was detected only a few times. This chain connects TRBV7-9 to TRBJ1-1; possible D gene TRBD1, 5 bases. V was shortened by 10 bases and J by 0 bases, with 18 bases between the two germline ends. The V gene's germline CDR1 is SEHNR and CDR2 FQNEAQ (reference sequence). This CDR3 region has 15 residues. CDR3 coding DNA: TGTGCCATCGGAGGAGTCAGGGCCCTGAACACTGAAGCTTTCTTT. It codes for CAIGGVRALNTEAFF.

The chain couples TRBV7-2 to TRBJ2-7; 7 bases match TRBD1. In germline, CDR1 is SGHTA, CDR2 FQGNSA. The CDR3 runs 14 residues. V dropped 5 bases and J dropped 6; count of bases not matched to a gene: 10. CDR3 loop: CASSLTGPLVEQYF. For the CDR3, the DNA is TGTGCCAGCAGCCTGACAGGGCCCCTTGTCGAGCAGTACTTC.

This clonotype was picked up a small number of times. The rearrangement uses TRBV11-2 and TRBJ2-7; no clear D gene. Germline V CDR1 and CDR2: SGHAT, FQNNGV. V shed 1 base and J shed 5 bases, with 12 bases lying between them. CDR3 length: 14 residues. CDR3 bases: TGTGCCAGCAGCTTAGGCAGTTTCCCTAACGAGCAGTACTTC. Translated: CASSLGSFPNEQYF.

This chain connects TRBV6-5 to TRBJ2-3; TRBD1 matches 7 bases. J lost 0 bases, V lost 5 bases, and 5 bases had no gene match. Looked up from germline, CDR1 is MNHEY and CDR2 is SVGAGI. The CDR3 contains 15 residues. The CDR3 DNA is TGTGCCAGCAGTGCTATACAGGGGAGCACAGATACGCAGTATTTT. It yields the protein CASSAIQGSTDTQYF.